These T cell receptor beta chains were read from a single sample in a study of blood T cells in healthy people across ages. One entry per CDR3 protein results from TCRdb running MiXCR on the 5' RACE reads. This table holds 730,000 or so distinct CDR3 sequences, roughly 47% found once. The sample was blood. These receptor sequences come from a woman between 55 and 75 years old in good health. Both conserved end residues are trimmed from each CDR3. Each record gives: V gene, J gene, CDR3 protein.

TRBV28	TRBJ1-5	ASSFQNGQPQH
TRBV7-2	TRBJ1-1	ASSAQGVAEAF
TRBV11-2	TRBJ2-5	ASSFDRGREQY
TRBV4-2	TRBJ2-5	ASSQGVTVKTQY
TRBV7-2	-	ASSHPGEGRYEQY
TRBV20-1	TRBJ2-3	SARAHGRDGRVTDTQY
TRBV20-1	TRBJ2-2	SALRSGRASGELF
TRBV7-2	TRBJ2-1	ASSPDRGPPNEQF
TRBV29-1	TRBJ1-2	SALGSRGDYGYT
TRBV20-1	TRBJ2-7	SASSPARTSGKQY
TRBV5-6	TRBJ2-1	ASSAWETQF
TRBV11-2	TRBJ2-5	ASSPGTAGTETQY
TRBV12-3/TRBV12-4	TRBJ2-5	ASSRAPGQILQETQY
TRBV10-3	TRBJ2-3	AISDIGGDTQY
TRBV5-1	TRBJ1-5	ASKTGTGDLSNQPQH
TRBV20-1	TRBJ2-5	NASITSGQETQY
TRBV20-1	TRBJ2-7	SAPKGGGGPNEQY
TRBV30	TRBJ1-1	AWSPTGGWSTEAF
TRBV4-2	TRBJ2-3	ASSQDGSGGVRDTQY
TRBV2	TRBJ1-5	ASRDTGFVNQPQH
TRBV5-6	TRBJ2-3	ASTQKARSTETQY
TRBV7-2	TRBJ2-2	ASSPGRTNTGELF
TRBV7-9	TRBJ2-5	ASSLAFGAWETQY
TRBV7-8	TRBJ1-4	ASSLRQALTNEKLF
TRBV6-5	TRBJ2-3	ASSYRDRAVDTQY